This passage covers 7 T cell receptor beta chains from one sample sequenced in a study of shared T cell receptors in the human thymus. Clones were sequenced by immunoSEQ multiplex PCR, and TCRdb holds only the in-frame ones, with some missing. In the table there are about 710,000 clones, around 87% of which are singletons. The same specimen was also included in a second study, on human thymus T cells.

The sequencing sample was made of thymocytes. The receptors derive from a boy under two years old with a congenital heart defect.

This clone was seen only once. The chain's CDR3 is CASRCDTGVGCYGYTF. CDR3 bases: TGCGCCAGCAGATGCGATACAGGGGTTGGCTGCTATGGCTACACCTTC. V gene TRBV5-1 combines with J gene TRBJ1-2; 7 bases map to TRBD1. The CDR3 has 16 amino acids. J lost 4 bases, V lost 5 bases, and 14 bases had no gene match. Germline CDR1 is SGHRS and CDR2 is YFSETQ.

CDR3 DNA sequence: TGTGCCAGCAGCTCGGACGGGGGATCAGGCTATGGCTACACCTTC. It yields the protein CASSSDGGSGYGYTF. The V and J genes are TRBV5-6 and TRBJ1-2; maybe TRBD1 (5 bases). V lost 3 bases to trimming and J lost 4 bases, with 16 bases between them. The CDR3 has 15 residues. Germline CDR1 and CDR2: SGHDT and YYEEEE.

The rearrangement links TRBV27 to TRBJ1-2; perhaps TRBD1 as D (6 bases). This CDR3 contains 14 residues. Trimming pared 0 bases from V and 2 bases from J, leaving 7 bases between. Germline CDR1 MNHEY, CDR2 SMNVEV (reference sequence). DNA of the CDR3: TGTGCCAGCAGTTTATCAGGGACAAACTATGGCTACACCTTC. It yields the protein CASSLSGTNYGYTF.

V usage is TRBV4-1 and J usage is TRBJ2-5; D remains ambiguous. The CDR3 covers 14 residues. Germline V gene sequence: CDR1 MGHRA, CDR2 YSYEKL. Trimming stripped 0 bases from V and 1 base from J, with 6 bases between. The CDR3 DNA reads TGCGCCAGCAGCCAAGATTCGGGCCAAGAGACCCAGTACTTC. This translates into CASSQDSGQETQYF.

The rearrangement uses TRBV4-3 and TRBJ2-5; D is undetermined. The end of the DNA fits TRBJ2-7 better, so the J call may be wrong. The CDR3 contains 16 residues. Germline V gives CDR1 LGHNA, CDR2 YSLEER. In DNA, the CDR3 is TGCGCCAGCAGCCAAGAGGAAGGAGTTCCCAAGTTCGAGCAGTACTTC. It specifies CASSQEEGVPKFEQYF.

CDR3 region: CASSPDSRNTIYF. The CDR3 coding sequence is TGCGCCAGCAGCCCCGACAGTAGAAACACCATATATTTT. This sequence joins TRBV5-1 and TRBJ1-3; D perhaps matches TRBD1 (5 bases). Trimming pared 4 bases from V and 5 bases from J, leaving 10 bases between. The CDR3 is 13 residues long. CDR1 is SGHRS and CDR2 is YFSETQ in the germline V gene. Supplemented by reference TRBV5-1 and TRBJ1-3, the full variable domain reads KAGVTQTPRYLIKTRGQQVTLSCSPISGHRSVSWYQQTPGQGLQFLFEYFSETQRNKGNFPGRFSGRQFSNSRSEMNVSTLELGDSALYLCASSPDSRNTIYFGEGSWLTVV.

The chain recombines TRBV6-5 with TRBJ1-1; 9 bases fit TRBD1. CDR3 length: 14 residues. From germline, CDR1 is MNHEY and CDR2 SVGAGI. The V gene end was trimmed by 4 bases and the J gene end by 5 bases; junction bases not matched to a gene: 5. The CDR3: CASSFRDRVTEAFF. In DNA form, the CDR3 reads TGTGCCAGCAGTTTCCGGGACAGGGTAACTGAAGCTTTCTTT.